This is a list of T cell receptor beta chains from one sample in a study of cytomegalovirus exposure and HLA in healthy donors. Only in-frame clones appear in the TCRdb table, and some are missing; sequencing was by immunoSEQ multiplex PCR. Of roughly 110,000 clones listed, around 77% are singletons. The sample consisted of PBMCs. The receptors here all came from a male donor in good health and CMV-seronegative. Each CDR3 is given with its conserved first and last residue. A D gene is named only where the DNA matches it firmly. Clone size is given for some rows only: seen once, a few or many times, or a class if the clone is expanded.

abundance	d_gene	v_gene	j_gene	len	CDR3nt	CDR3aa
.	.	TRBV11-2	TRBJ1-5	15	TGTGCCAGCAGCTTAGTTGGGGGGGGCAATCAGCCCCAGCATTTT	CASSLVGGGNQPQHF
once	TRBD2	TRBV29-1	TRBJ2-5	14	TGCAGCGTGAGCCCTAGCGGGAGAGGAGAGACCCAGTACTTC	CSVSPSGRGETQYF
.	TRBD2	TRBV5-1	TRBJ2-7	15	TGCGCCAGCAGCGGACTAGCGGGAGGGCCAATCGAGCAGTACTTC	CASSGLAGGPIEQYF
.	TRBD1	TRBV11-2	TRBJ2-7	16	TGTGCCAGCAGCTCCCTTTCCGGGACAGGGGGCTACGAGCAGTACTTC	CASSSLSGTGGYEQYF
few	.	TRBV6-1	TRBJ2-1	15	TGTGCCAGCAGTGAAGTCGCGTTGTCCTACAATGAGCAGTTCTTC	CASSEVALSYNEQFF
.	.	TRBV5-7	TRBJ2-5	13	TGTGCCAGCAGCCAGGACAGAAGGGAGACCCAGTACTTC	CASSQDRRETQYF
.	TRBD2	TRBV19	TRBJ2-7	15	TGTGCCAGTAGTGTGGGACTAGCGGGTTCCTACGAGCAGTACTTC	CASSVGLAGSYEQYF
.	.	TRBV19	TRBJ1-5	15	TGTGCCAGTATAGTATCTGGAGGGGTGGACCAGCCCCAGCATTTT	CASIVSGGVDQPQHF
.	TRBD1	TRBV7-9	TRBJ1-2	13	TGTGCCAGCAGCCACCGGACAGGGCTTGGCTACACCTTC	CASSHRTGLGYTF
few	TRBD1	TRBV6-1	TRBJ1-1	14	TGTGCCAGCAGTGGGACAGGGAGAAACACTGAAGCTTTCTTT	CASSGTGRNTEAFF
.	TRBD1	TRBV6-6	TRBJ2-7	12	TGTGCCAGCAGTCAGGGGGTTTTGGTCCAGTACTTC	CASSQGVLVQYF
.	TRBD1	TRBV5-1	TRBJ1-4	13	TGCGCCAGCAGCTTCGACAGGGATGGAAAACTGTTTTTT	CASSFDRDGKLFF
.	.	TRBV28	TRBJ2-1	10	TGTGCCAGCAGCCAGAATGAGCAGTTCTTC	CASSQNEQFF
.	.	TRBV5-8	TRBJ2-1	19	TGTGCCAGCATCCCCGCCGTGGGATTACAGGGTCGGATTTACAATGAGCAGTTCTTC	CASIPAVGLQGRIYNEQFF
.	.	TRBV2	TRBJ1-3	19	TGTGCCAGCAGTGAGCCGGTAAAGGTAGACAGCTCGAGAGGAAACACCATATATTTT	CASSEPVKVDSSRGNTIYF